The text below deals with one T cell receptor beta chain. Germline V gene data show CDR1 as PRHDT and CDR2 as FYEKMQ (reference sequence). Trimming took 3 bases from V and 11 from J, leaving 10 bases between them. The CDR3 spans 11 residues. This sample was included in a study of shared clonotypes between healthy human individuals. Using immunoSEQ multiplex PCR, the repertoire was profiled, and TCRdb retains in-frame clones only, with some absent. This sample has some 200,000 clones, with over 80% found just once. Sequenced: naive CD4+ T cells sorted from blood. Noted subset: CD45RA+ positively selected. This clonotype was sampled from a woman aged 25 to 39 in good health. The genes are TRBV13 and TRBJ2-5, with D tentatively TRBD2 (5 bases). In DNA form, the CDR3 reads TGTGCCAGCAGCTTGCGGGTGGAGCAGTACTTC. It codes for CASSLRVEQYF.